These 14 T cell receptor beta chains originate from one sample sequenced in a study of blood T cell repertoires in COVID-19 (dated by TCRdb to about 2020). Libraries were built with the immunoSEQ multiplex PCR assay. TCRdb took over this immuneACCESS table, retaining in-frame rearrangements with V and J assigned. Such tables are incomplete; in checked studies, under half of the missing clones stem from an unresolved V gene, and the remainder is unexplained. Across this sample there are around 130,000 clones, with 70% to 90% seen only once. The ten largest clones take up 3.9% of the sample. The source material was peripheral blood. The origin of the receptors is a man in his sixties with acute or convalescent COVID-19.

The J gene is TRBJ1-6, the V gene TRBV6-1; D is uncertain. Germline CDR1 MNHNS, CDR2 SASEGT. This CDR3 region has 15 residues. With 2 bases removed from V and 7 bases from J, the gap between germline ends came to 12 bases. The CDR3 sequence: CASSELGPGNSPLHF. CDR3 nucleotides: TGTGCCAGCAGTGAACTAGGGCCGGGGAATTCACCCCTCCACTTT.

This clone was observed a single time. The chain links TRBV2 to TRBJ2-7, with D perhaps matching TRBD2 (6 bases). CDR1 and CDR2 from the germline V gene are SNHLY and FYNNEI. V dropped 5 bases and J dropped 3 bases, with 14 bases sitting between them. The CDR3 runs to 14 residues. The CDR3 DNA follows: TGTGCCAGCAGTCTTTGGGGGGAGATCTACGAGCAGTACTTC. Amino acid sequence: CASSLWGEIYEQYF.

CDR3 nucleotide sequence: TGTGCCAGCAGTCCGGGACAGGGGCATTATGGCTACACCTTC. This codes for CASSPGQGHYGYTF. This sequence joins TRBV6-5 and TRBJ1-2; 10 bases map to TRBD1. The CDR3 length is 14 residues. In germline, CDR1 is MNHEY, CDR2 SVGAGI. With 5 bases clipped from V and 5 bases from J, the junction kept 5 bases outside the gene matches.

In regard to this clone: Since no conserved phenylalanine or tryptophan closes the CDR3, a read error is the likely cause. V usage is TRBV5-1 and J usage is TRBJ1-2; 7 bases map to TRBD1. CDR1 and CDR2 (germline): SGHRS, YFSETQ. The trim removed 4 bases at V and 7 bases at J, leaving 7 bases unmatched. The length of the CDR3 is 13 residues. The CDR3 loop is CASSQDRVVGYTL. The CDR3 DNA sequence: TGCGCCAGCAGCCAAGACAGGGTAGTTGGCTACACCCTC.

The rearrangement links TRBV4-1 to TRBJ1-2; D perhaps matches TRBD1 (6 bases). V was trimmed by 4 bases and J by 2 bases, leaving 14 bases between them. Germline-derived CDR1 and CDR2 are MGHRA and YSYEKL. CDR3 size: 15 residues. The CDR3 region is CASSPPGGPNYGYTF. CDR3 coding DNA: TGCGCCAGCAGCCCTCCGGGGGGGCCAAACTATGGCTACACCTTC.

This clone was observed once. The CDR3 DNA follows: TGTGCCAGCTCACCGCGGTATCAAGAGACCCAGTACTTC. Residues: CASSPRYQETQYF. The J gene is TRBJ2-5, the V gene TRBV18; D is undetermined. CDR1 and CDR2 from the germline V gene are KGHSH and LQKENI. The CDR3 is 13 residues long. The V end lost 3 bases, the J end lost 2 bases, and 7 bases lay between the germline ends.

The V call is TRBV3-1 (or the pseudogene TRBV3-2), the J call TRBJ2-3, with 9 bases identical to TRBD2. The CDR3 is made up of 15 amino acids. From germline, CDR1 is LGHDT and CDR2 YNNKEL (reference sequence). Trimming removed 0 bases from V and 4 bases from J; junction bases left unmatched: 2. The CDR3, as DNA: TGTGCCAGCAGCCAAGAAGAGCGGGAGGCAGATACGCAGTATTTT. It is translated as CASSQEEREADTQYF.

This chain joins TRBV9 and TRBJ1-1; D might be TRBD1 (5 bases). There are 15 residues in the CDR3. V lost 0 bases and J 3 bases, leaving 12 bases between the germline ends. Germline values: CDR1 SGDLS, CDR2 YYNGEE. DNA for the CDR3: TGTGCCAGCAGCGTAGGACAGTGGGAACACACTGAAGCTTTCTTT. As protein: CASSVGQWEHTEAFF.

Written as DNA, the CDR3 is TGTGCCAGCAGCACACTTCGAGGGACAGGGGACCACGAGCAGTACTTC. This encodes CASSTLRGTGDHEQYF. The chain employs TRBV5-4 and TRBJ2-7, with 10 positions matching TRBD1. Germline CDR1 and CDR2: SGHNT and YYREEE (reference sequence). The CDR3 is made up of 16 amino acids. Trimming took 4 bases from V and 5 from J; bases not matched to a gene: 12.

The chain recombines TRBV27 with TRBJ2-2, with D possibly matching TRBD1 (5 bases). Germline CDR1 and CDR2: MNHEY and SMNVEV (reference sequence). The CDR3 sequence is 14 residues long. Trimming stripped 7 bases from V and 4 bases from J, with 13 bases between. For the CDR3, the DNA is TGTGCCAGCAAGCCCCCAGGGTCCACCGGGGAGCTGTTTTTT. Translated: CASKPPGSTGELFF.

The V call is TRBV11-2, the J call TRBJ2-7, with D possibly matching TRBD2 (5 bases). The CDR3 is 14 amino acids. The germline V gene has CDR1 SGHAT and CDR2 FQNNGV. Between the trimmed V and J ends, which lost 1 base and 6 bases, there was a span of 13 bases. The chain's CDR3 is CASSLGEGRFEQYF. The CDR3 bases are TGTGCCAGCAGCTTAGGTGAGGGCCGGTTCGAGCAGTACTTC.

The gene calls are TRBV27 and TRBJ2-5; 13 bases align to TRBD2. The CDR3 contains 17 residues. CDR1 and CDR2 from the germline V gene are MNHEY and SMNVEV (reference sequence). Trimming cost V 3 bases and J 5 bases; bases outside gene matches: 9. The CDR3 coding sequence is TGTGCCAGCAGTTTTATAGGGACTAGCGGGATGGGGGAGACCCAGTACTTC. Amino acids: CASSFIGTSGMGETQYF.

This clone turned up a few times. This chain uses TRBV13 with TRBJ2-7; D might be TRBD1 (6 bases). The CDR3 extends over 17 amino acids. The germline V gene has CDR1 PRHDT and CDR2 FYEKMQ (reference sequence). V lost 5 bases, J lost 2 bases, and 22 bases lay in between. The DNA of the CDR3 is TGTGCCAGCAGCAGAGTTTCTGGAACAGGGACCGCCTACGAGCAGTACTTC. This gives the protein CASSRVSGTGTAYEQYF.

The rearrangement joins TRBV4-2 to TRBJ2-3, with 12 positions matching TRBD2. CDR1 is LGHNA and CDR2 is YNFKEQ in the germline V gene. The CDR3 is made up of 16 amino acids. Unmatched junction bases numbered 4, after V lost 0 bases and J lost 6 bases. The CDR3 DNA reads as TGTGCCAGCAGCCAAGAACTAGCGGGAGGTCATGATACGCAGTATTTT. Amino acids: CASSQELAGGHDTQYF.